This entry lists 30 T cell receptor beta chains sequenced from one sample in a study of Ad26.COV2.S vaccination and SARS-CoV-2 variants. Sequencing used immunoSEQ multiplex PCR; TCRdb keeps in-frame clones, though not all of them. The top ten hold about 1.5% of the sample, which has fewer than 600,000 clones, 89% seen once. Treatment: roughly 19 received Ad26.COV2.S at low or high dose, single or two shots; 5 received placebo; per-sample allocation not given. The samples date from day 63 after the first vaccine or placebo injection. Specimen: peripheral blood, collected in a trial of Ad26.COV2.S vaccine versus placebo. The receptors were sampled from a person aged 18 to 59 who received the Ad26.COV2.S COVID-19 vaccine or a placebo.

This clone was picked up a small number of times. The chain couples TRBV3-1 (or the pseudogene TRBV3-2) to TRBJ1-6; possible D gene TRBD1, 6 bases. V lost 2 bases, J lost 9 bases, and 11 bases lay in between. The CDR3 has 14 residues. Germline CDR1 is LGHDT and CDR2 is YNNKEL (reference sequence). CDR3 nucleotides: TGTGCCAGCAGCCAAACCAGGGGAGTTTCACCCCTCCACTTT. This encodes CASSQTRGVSPLHF.

The CDR3 protein is CAISELREKLFF. CDR3 coding DNA: TGTGCCATCAGTGAGCTAAGGGAAAAACTGTTTTTT. The chain combines TRBV10-3 with TRBJ1-4; D is uncertain. The germline V gene encodes CDR1 ENHRY and CDR2 SYGVKD. This CDR3 has 12 amino acids. V shed 2 bases and J shed 8 bases, with 6 bases lying between them.

V and J are TRBV11-3 and TRBJ2-1; weak D call: TRBD1 (6 bases). V lost 3 bases and J 6 bases, leaving 15 bases between the germline ends. There are 15 residues in the CDR3. Germline V gene data show CDR1 as SGHNT and CDR2 as YENEEA. The CDR3 DNA follows: TGTGCCAGCAGCTTCGGACAGACGTCAAGCAATGAGCAGTTCTTC. Its translation: CASSFGQTSSNEQFF.

V is TRBV24-1 and J is TRBJ1-5; no firm D call. Germline CDR1 KGHDR, CDR2 SFDVKD. The germline V and J ends were trimmed by 5 bases and 4 bases, with 5 bases remaining between them. The CDR3 is 12 amino acids. CDR3 residues: CATSGYNQPQHF. As DNA, the CDR3 is TGTGCCACCAGTGGGTATAATCAGCCCCAGCATTTT.

In its sample, this clone was seen once. The chain combines TRBV30 with TRBJ1-3; D call uncertain. The CDR3 is 14 residues long. V dropped 1 base and J dropped 1 base, with 8 bases sitting between them. From germline, CDR1 is GTSNPN and CDR2 SVGIG (reference sequence). As DNA, the CDR3 is TGTGCCTGGAGTGGGGGTATATCTGGAAACACCATATATTTT. Its protein is CAWSGGISGNTIYF.

V gene TRBV19 combines with J gene TRBJ2-3; 10 bases match TRBD2. V shed 0 bases, J shed 3 bases, and the junction held 9 bases outside the gene matches. Germline V gives CDR1 LNHDA, CDR2 SQIVND (reference sequence). The CDR3 contains 18 residues. CDR3 DNA: TGTGCCAGTAGTATAGATCACCCGGCTAGCGGGGGAACAGATACGCAGTATTTT. This gives the protein CASSIDHPASGGTDTQYF.

This clone was observed once. The chain is built from TRBV19 and TRBJ1-3, with D perhaps matching TRBD1 (6 bases). Trimming took 6 bases from V and 2 from J, leaving 11 bases between them. Per the germline V gene, CDR1 is LNHDA and CDR2 is SQIVND (reference sequence). The CDR3 sequence is 14 residues long. The CDR3 spells CASRRGGPGNTIYF. The CDR3 DNA follows: TGTGCCAGTAGGCGTGGGGGGCCTGGAAACACCATATATTTT. Full variable domain (missing parts from reference TRBV19 and TRBJ1-3): DGGITQSPKYLFRKEGQNVTLSCEQNLNHDAMYWYRQDPGQGLRLIYYSQIVNDFQKGDIAEGYSVSREKKESFPLTVTSAQKNPTAFYLCASRRGGPGNTIYFGEGSWLTVV.

V is TRBV5-1 and J is TRBJ2-1, with no clear D. The CDR3 runs to 15 residues. Germline V gives CDR1 SGHRS, CDR2 YFSETQ. Trimming removed 4 bases at V and 8 bases at J, with 19 bases between. As DNA, the CDR3 is TGCGCCAGCAGCGGAAACCTCGGACGGAGCGATGAGCAGTTCTTC. It codes for CASSGNLGRSDEQFF.

The chain has TRBV14 and TRBJ1-4; D is perhaps TRBD1 (5 bases). Trimming cost V 4 bases and J 3 bases, with 15 bases left between them. This CDR3 comprises 16 residues. Germline V gene lookup returns CDR1 SGHDN and CDR2 FVKESK. CDR3 amino acids: CASSPRTFAPNEKLFF. In nucleotides, the CDR3 is TGTGCCAGCAGCCCCCGGACATTCGCCCCTAATGAAAAACTGTTTTTT.

The CDR3: CSVELSYRVGYTF. The CDR3 DNA reads TGCAGCGTTGAATTATCTTACAGGGTTGGCTACACCTTC. The chain joins TRBV29-1 to TRBJ1-2; perhaps TRBD1 as D (6 bases). CDR3 length: 13 amino acids. CDR1 SQVTM and CDR2 ANQGSEA come from the germline V gene. Trimming shortened V by 2 bases and J by 7 bases, and 14 bases separated the two germline ends.

This clone has only a few counts. The chain recombines TRBV2 with TRBJ2-7; D gene ambiguous. The germline V and J ends were trimmed by 1 base and 4 bases, with 2 bases remaining between them. The CDR3 has 11 residues. Looked up from germline, CDR1 is SNHLY and CDR2 is FYNNEI. The CDR3 protein is CASSEGYEQYF. The CDR3 DNA follows: TGTGCCAGCAGTGAAGGTTACGAGCAGTACTTC.

V gene TRBV3-1 (or the pseudogene TRBV3-2) combines with J gene TRBJ2-3; 10 nucleotides line up with TRBD2. Germline assignment: CDR1 LGHDT and CDR2 YNNKEL (reference sequence). The CDR3 runs 16 residues. J gave up 0 bases and V 4 bases, and 4 bases lay outside the gene matches. The CDR3 loop reads CASSPPSGGSTDTQYF. For the CDR3, the DNA is TGTGCCAGCAGCCCGCCTAGCGGGGGCAGCACAGATACGCAGTATTTT.

The genes are TRBV6-5 and TRBJ1-1, with a possible D match to TRBD1 (5 bases). Between the trimmed V and J ends, which lost 4 bases and 3 bases, there was a span of 12 bases. This CDR3 has 14 amino acids. From germline, CDR1 is MNHEY and CDR2 SVGAGI. This CDR3 reads CASSLWQGDTEAFF. DNA for the CDR3: TGTGCCAGCAGTTTGTGGCAGGGTGACACTGAAGCTTTCTTT.

V and J are TRBV19 and TRBJ2-7; 7 bases agree with TRBD1. The germline CDR1 and CDR2 sequences are LNHDA and SQIVND (reference sequence). V shed 5 bases, J shed 9 bases, and the junction held 10 bases outside the gene matches. The CDR3 sequence is 13 residues long. CDR3 DNA sequence: TGTGCCAGTAGTGCCAACGGACAGGCTCGGCAGTACTTC. Protein product: CASSANGQARQYF.

The chain couples TRBV18 to TRBJ2-7; 8 bases align to TRBD1. V lost 3 bases, J lost 1 base, and 5 bases stayed unmatched. Looked up from germline, CDR1 is KGHSH and CDR2 is LQKENI. The CDR3 is 15 residues long. Here the CDR3 DNA reads TGTGCCAGCTCACCCCGACAGGGGTTTTCCTACGAGCAGTACTTC. Translated: CASSPRQGFSYEQYF.

This sequence joins TRBV19 and TRBJ2-1; possibly TRBD2 for D (6 bases). V lost 6 bases to trimming and J lost 3 bases, with 15 bases between them. The CDR3 runs to 15 residues. Looked up from germline, CDR1 is LNHDA and CDR2 is SQIVND (reference sequence). The CDR3 loop reads CASSWGRRNYNEQFF. Written as DNA, the CDR3 is TGTGCCAGTAGCTGGGGGAGGCGGAACTACAATGAGCAGTTCTTC.

The J gene is TRBJ2-3, the V gene TRBV28; D gene unclear. The CDR3 extends over 15 amino acids. V lost 3 bases, J lost 2 bases, and 12 bases lay in between. The germline V gene encodes CDR1 MDHEN and CDR2 SYDVKM. CDR3 DNA sequence: TGTGCCAGCAGTTTCAACGGCAAAATCACAGATACGCAGTATTTT. Its translation: CASSFNGKITDTQYF. The full variable domain, rest sourced from reference TRBV28 and TRBJ2-3, is DVKVTQSSRYLVKRTGEKVFLECVQDMDHENMFWYRQDPGLGLRLIYFSYDVKMKEKGDIPEGYSVSREKKERFSLILESASTNQTSMYLCASSFNGKITDTQYFGPGTRLTVL.

This chain links TRBV5-1 with TRBJ1-1; maybe TRBD1 (6 bases). The germline V and J ends were trimmed by 0 bases and 1 base, with 10 bases remaining between them. Looked up from germline, CDR1 is SGHRS and CDR2 is YFSETQ. CDR3 length: 15 residues. The DNA for the CDR3 is TGCGCCAGCAGCTTGGACAGGGTGCGGAACACTGAAGCTTTCTTT. Amino acids: CASSLDRVRNTEAFF.

The rearrangement links TRBV7-9 to TRBJ2-1; the match to TRBD2 covers 9 bases. The CDR3 length is 15 residues. V gave up 4 bases and J gave up 4 bases; unmatched junction bases: 5. In germline, CDR1 is SEHNR, CDR2 FQNEAQ (reference sequence). CDR3: CASSSLSGGYNEQFF. As DNA, the CDR3 is TGTGCCAGCAGCTCCCTAAGCGGGGGGTACAATGAGCAGTTCTTC.

This sequence joins TRBV6-5 and TRBJ2-1, with TRBD2 matching 8 bases. The germline V gene has CDR1 MNHEY and CDR2 SVGAGI. V shed 4 bases and J 8 bases; nucleotides not matched to a gene: 4. The CDR3 loop spans 13 amino acids. CDR3 in amino acids: CASSFRTSHEQFF. DNA of the CDR3: TGTGCCAGCAGTTTCAGGACTAGCCATGAGCAGTTCTTC.

The CDR3: CASSRFPREGSLSGANVLTF. The CDR3 DNA reads as TGTGCCAGCTCACGTTTCCCTCGGGAGGGCTCGCTTTCTGGGGCCAACGTCCTGACTTTC. This chain links TRBV18 with TRBJ2-6, with 8 bases identical to TRBD2. After removal of 4 bases from V and 1 base from J, the junction contained 15 bases not matched to a gene. Per the germline V gene, CDR1 is KGHSH and CDR2 is LQKENI. This CDR3 contains 20 residues.

This clone came up once. The chain has TRBV5-1 and TRBJ1-1, with D possibly TRBD1 on 6 matching bases. CDR1 and CDR2 (germline): SGHRS, YFSETQ. V was clipped by 5 bases and J by 0 bases, with 11 bases between them. The CDR3 loop spans 14 amino acids. CDR3 in amino acids: CASSNQGMNTEAFF. The CDR3 DNA sequence: TGCGCCAGCAGTAACCAGGGGATGAACACTGAAGCTTTCTTT.

The DNA of the CDR3 is TGTGCCGGTAGCGGGAGTTTCTCCTACAATGAGCAGTTCTTC. Translated: CAGSGSFSYNEQFF. The chain links TRBV6-5 to TRBJ2-1, with TRBD2 matching 9 bases. V lost 11 bases and J lost 0; bases outside the gene matches: 5. The CDR3 totals 14 residues. Germline V CDR1 and CDR2: MNHEY, SVGAGI.

The CDR3: CASRVTGGYGYTF. CDR3 DNA: TGTGCCAGCAGAGTGACAGGGGGCTATGGCTACACCTTC. This chain links TRBV6-5 with TRBJ1-2; 9 nucleotides align to TRBD1. From germline, CDR1 is MNHEY and CDR2 SVGAGI. The trim removed 6 bases at V and 4 bases at J, leaving 3 bases unmatched. The CDR3 loop spans 13 amino acids.

This chain joins TRBV5-1 and TRBJ2-2, with 12 bases that match TRBD1. V gave up 3 bases and J gave up 6 bases; unmatched junction bases: 3. The CDR3 contains 15 residues. Germline CDR1 is SGHRS and CDR2 is YFSETQ. The CDR3 region has the DNA TGCGCCAGCAGCTGGGGACAGGGGGCCCCCGGGGAGCTGTTTTTT. This gives the protein CASSWGQGAPGELFF. The full variable domain, rest sourced from reference TRBV5-1 and TRBJ2-2, is KAGVTQTPRYLIKTRGQQVTLSCSPISGHRSVSWYQQTPGQGLQFLFEYFSETQRNKGNFPGRFSGRQFSNSRSEMNVSTLELGDSALYLCASSWGQGAPGELFFGEGSRLTVL.

The chain combines TRBV9 with TRBJ2-6; unclear D gene. Germline CDR1 and CDR2: SGDLS and YYNGEE. V was trimmed by 2 bases and J by 2 bases, leaving 11 bases between them. The length of the CDR3 is 16 residues. As DNA, the CDR3 is TGTGCCAGCAGCGTGCTCGGAAGCACTGGGGCCAACGTCCTGACTTTC. Its protein is CASSVLGSTGANVLTF.

The chain is built from TRBV5-6 and TRBJ2-7; a weak D match, TRBD1 (6 bases). CDR3 size: 16 residues. CDR1 SGHDT and CDR2 YYEEEE come from the germline V gene. With 4 bases removed from V and 11 bases from J, the gap between germline ends came to 28 bases. CDR3 DNA sequence: TGTGCCAGCAGCCACTATTTTGTGGGGGCGTATAAGATTAAGTACTTC. Translated: CASSHYFVGAYKIKYF.

The chain employs TRBV18 and TRBJ2-7, with 7 positions matching TRBD2. After removal of 0 bases from V and 0 bases from J, the junction contained 5 bases not matched to a gene. Germline CDR1 is KGHSH and CDR2 is LQKENI. The CDR3 runs to 16 residues. Here the CDR3 DNA reads TGTGCCAGCTCACCACCGTGGGCTAGCGGCTCCTACGAGCAGTACTTC. Translation: CASSPPWASGSYEQYF.

The genes are TRBV19 and TRBJ2-5, with 10 bases identical to TRBD1. The CDR3 contains 15 residues. Germline loops: CDR1 LNHDA, CDR2 SQIVND (reference sequence). V gave up 6 bases and J gave up 2 bases; unmatched junction bases: 6. CDR3 loop: CASSARDRGQETQYF. CDR3 sequence (DNA): TGTGCCAGTAGCGCTAGGGACAGGGGACAAGAGACCCAGTACTTC.

This chain links TRBV27 with TRBJ2-6; D is unresolved. CDR3 size: 16 residues. The germline CDR1 and CDR2 sequences are MNHEY and SMNVEV (reference sequence). Between the trimmed V and J ends, which lost 5 bases and 0 bases, there was a span of 11 bases. The CDR3 DNA sequence: TGTGCCAGCAGTGTGGACGGCCGCTCTGGGGCCAACGTCCTGACTTTC. Residues: CASSVDGRSGANVLTF.